A selection of T cell receptor beta chains follows, all from one sample in a study of T-cell reconstitution after alpha-beta-depleted transplantation in children. Using its own MiXCR run on the PCR reads, TCRdb lists one record per CDR3 protein. The sample yields 800,000 to 1,000,000 distinct CDR3 sequences, 25% to 35% seen once. The sample consisted of PBMCs, mostly from graft donor cells, taken 360 days after TCRalphabeta/CD19-depleted stem cell transplant. These receptors were obtained from a boy in the first two years of life who had a stem cell transplant for SCID, so the T cells may come from the graft donor. Both conserved end residues are part of each CDR3. Each record gives: J gene, clone size, CDR3 length, D gene, V gene, CDR3 protein, CDR3 DNA. The D gene is left open where the match is weak. A row's size may be missing; if present it is once, few, many or a size class.

TRBJ2-5	few	14	TRBD1	TRBV12-3/TRBV12-4	CASSPRGQGETQYF	TGTGCCAGCAGCCCCCGGGGACAGGGAGAGACCCAGTACTTC
TRBJ1-1	few	14	NA	TRBV5-1	CASSRDPKGTEAFF	TGCGCCAGCAGCCGGGACCCTAAGGGCACTGAAGCTTTCTTT
TRBJ2-1	NA	14	NA	TRBV29-1	CSVEEVAGANEQFF	TGCAGCGTTGAGGAGGTTGCAGGCGCAAATGAGCAGTTCTTC
TRBJ2-7	few	17	NA	TRBV6-5	CASSYSAGTAVTYEQYF	TGTGCCAGCAGTTACTCGGCAGGGACCGCTGTTACCTACGAGCAGTACTTC
TRBJ1-2	NA	13	NA	TRBV7-2	CATRGRGLSGYTF	TGTGCCACCCGCGGCCGGGGTCTTAGTGGCTACACCTTC
TRBJ2-1	few	14	NA	TRBV5-1	CASSPALSRLEQFF	TGCGCCAGCAGCCCCGCCCTCTCTCGTCTAGAGCAGTTCTTC
TRBJ2-7	few	15	TRBD1	TRBV10-3	CAISESDRAAYEQYF	TGTGCCATCAGTGAATCGGACAGGGCAGCCTACGAGCAGTACTTC
TRBJ2-5	NA	15	TRBD2	TRBV12-3/TRBV12-4	CASSPSPGLAKTQYF	TGTGCCAGCAGTCCGAGCCCGGGACTAGCGAAGACCCAGTACTTC
TRBJ1-3	NA	16	NA	TRBV4-1	CASSRFGKSSGNTIYF	TGCGCCAGCAGCCGGTTTGGCAAGAGTTCTGGAAACACCATATATTTT
TRBJ1-4	few	14	NA	TRBV7-9	CASSQDSSNEKLFF	TGTGCCAGCAGCCAGGACAGCTCGAATGAAAAACTGTTTTTT
TRBJ1-5	once	14	NA	TRBV6-2/TRBV6-3	CASSMWGPNQPQHF	TGTGCCAGCAGTATGTGGGGCCCCAATCAGCCCCAGCATTTT
TRBJ2-5	NA	20	TRBD2	TRBV6-2/TRBV6-3	CASSYSRRKLAGGHQETQYF	TGTGCCAGCAGTTACTCGAGGCGTAAGCTAGCGGGGGGACATCAAGAGACCCAGTACTTC
TRBJ2-7	NA	14	TRBD1	TRBV9	CASSPTGGIYEQYF	TGTGCCAGCAGCCCTACAGGGGGGATCTACGAGCAGTACTTC
TRBJ1-1	many	14	TRBD1	TRBV5-1	CASSFGTGNTEAFF	TGTGCCAGCAGTTTCGGGACAGGGAACACTGAAGCTTTCTTT
TRBJ2-7	many	14	TRBD1	TRBV5-1	CASSWDSESYEQYF	TGCGCCAGCAGCTGGGACAGCGAGAGCTACGAGCAGTACTTC
TRBJ1-1	NA	15	NA	TRBV6-5	CASSYLGGLDTEAFF	TGTGCCAGCAGTTACCTGGGGGGACTCGACACTGAAGCTTTCTTT
TRBJ1-1	few	17	TRBD1	TRBV29-1	CSVEERGRGRKDTEAFF	TGCAGCGTTGAAGAAAGGGGCAGGGGGCGTAAGGACACTGAAGCTTTCTTT
TRBJ2-3	NA	16	NA	TRBV5-1	CASSLKSGAPGDTQYF	TGCGCCAGCAGCTTGAAGTCGGGGGCTCCCGGCGATACGCAGTATTTT
TRBJ2-3	NA	14	TRBD2	TRBV20-1	CSARRGGLGDTQYF	TGCAGTGCTAGGCGGGGGGGCCTGGGGGATACGCAGTATTTT
TRBJ1-2	few	16	NA	TRBV7-8	CASSLGGDTANYGYTF	TGTGCCAGCAGCTTAGGAGGGGACACAGCTAACTATGGCTACACCTTC
TRBJ2-5	NA	15	NA	TRBV5-1	CASSPRDAKQETQYF	TGCGCCAGCAGCCCCCGGGACGCCAAGCAAGAGACCCAGTACTTC
TRBJ1-5	NA	13	NA	TRBV24-1	CAVALDDLSPQHF	TGTGCCGTCGCGCTAGACGACTTAAGTCCCCAGCATTTT
TRBJ2-5	few	13	TRBD1	TRBV25-1	CASNQGARETQYF	TGTGCCAGCAACCAGGGGGCGCGAGAGACCCAGTACTTC
TRBJ2-7	few	15	NA	TRBV21-1	CASSNRTGRQYEQYF	TGTGCCAGCAGCAACCGGACAGGACGGCAATACGAGCAGTACTTC
TRBJ2-3	NA	14	TRBD1	TRBV12-3/TRBV12-4	CASSFRDSGNTQYF	TGTGCCAGCAGTTTCCGGGACAGTGGAAATACGCAGTATTTT
TRBJ1-1	few	14	NA	TRBV6-2/TRBV6-3	CASRKLDFYTEAFF	TGTGCCAGCAGAAAATTAGACTTTTACACTGAAGCTTTCTTT
TRBJ1-1	few	14	NA	TRBV28	CASSLPGTNTEAFF	TGTGCCAGCAGTTTACCTGGGACGAACACTGAAGCTTTCTTT
TRBJ2-7	once	15	NA	TRBV4-1	CASSRGRGFSYEQYF	TGCGCCAGCAGCCGCGGTCGGGGTTTCTCCTACGAGCAGTACTTC
TRBJ2-7	NA	13	TRBD1	TRBV28	CASIMNRGYEQYF	TGTGCCAGCATCATGAACAGGGGGTATGAGCAGTACTTC
TRBJ2-1	NA	16	NA	TRBV2	CASRVGRLIMVDEQFF	TGTGCCAGCAGGGTAGGCCGCCTTATCATGGTCGATGAGCAGTTCTTC
TRBJ2-7	NA	14	NA	TRBV6-2/TRBV6-3	CATRGLAHTYEQYF	TGTGCAACCCGAGGACTTGCGCATACCTACGAGCAGTACTTC
TRBJ2-1	few	15	NA	TRBV15	CATSRDRGTGNEQFF	TGTGCCACCAGCAGAGATCGGGGAACAGGTAATGAGCAGTTCTTC
TRBJ1-5	NA	15	TRBD1	TRBV12-3/TRBV12-4	CASSRQGVGNQPQHF	TGTGCCAGCAGTCGACAGGGCGTAGGCAATCAGCCCCAGCATTTT
TRBJ2-3	NA	17	TRBD2	TRBV5-1	CASSLVPSGDYTDTQYF	TGCGCCAGCAGCTTGGTTCCTAGCGGGGACTACACAGATACGCAGTATTTT
TRBJ2-3	NA	16	TRBD2	TRBV15	CATSRAERDYTDTQYF	TGTGCCACCAGCAGAGCGGAGCGGGACTACACAGATACGCAGTATTTT
TRBJ1-5	few	13	NA	TRBV9	CASSVYLDSPQHF	TGTGCCAGCAGCGTCTACTTGGATTCGCCCCAGCATTTT
TRBJ1-4	NA	17	TRBD1	TRBV6-5	CASSYSMGTGANEKLFF	TGTGCCAGCAGTTACTCGATGGGGACAGGAGCAAATGAAAAACTGTTTTTT
TRBJ2-7	NA	15	NA	TRBV11-2	CASSLASRPTYEQYF	TGTGCCAGCAGCTTAGCTAGCAGGCCAACCTACGAGCAGTACTTC
TRBJ2-7	few	14	NA	TRBV5-1	CASSLGGAAYEQYF	TGCGCCAGCAGCTTGGGGGGGGCCGCCTACGAGCAGTACTTC
TRBJ1-1	few	15	NA	TRBV12-3/TRBV12-4	CASSLGGAQNTEAFF	TGTGCCAGCAGTTTAGGTGGCGCACAGAACACTGAAGCTTTCTTT
TRBJ2-7	many	12	NA	TRBV5-1	CASSPSGYEQYF	TGTGCCAGCAGCCCTAGTGGTTACGAGCAGTACTTC
TRBJ2-7	many	14	NA	TRBV2	CASTRSGVSYEQYF	TGTGCCAGCACACGGTCAGGGGTCTCCTACGAGCAGTACTTC
TRBJ2-3	NA	16	TRBD2	TRBV29-1	CSVERGAGGPGNTQYF	TGCAGCGTTGAGCGTGGGGCGGGGGGGCCTGGAAATACGCAGTATTTT
TRBJ2-7	NA	15	NA	TRBV12-3/TRBV12-4	CASRPRETVSDEQYF	TGTGCCAGCAGACCCAGGGAAACAGTTTCGGACGAGCAGTACTTC
TRBJ2-7	NA	15	TRBD2	TRBV5-5	CASSLVVAGSYEQYF	TGTGCCAGCAGCTTGGTGGTAGCGGGATCCTACGAGCAGTACTTC
TRBJ1-5	NA	15	NA	TRBV27	CASRPQGGSNQPQHF	TGTGCCAGCAGACCCCAAGGGGGGTCCAATCAGCCCCAGCATTTT